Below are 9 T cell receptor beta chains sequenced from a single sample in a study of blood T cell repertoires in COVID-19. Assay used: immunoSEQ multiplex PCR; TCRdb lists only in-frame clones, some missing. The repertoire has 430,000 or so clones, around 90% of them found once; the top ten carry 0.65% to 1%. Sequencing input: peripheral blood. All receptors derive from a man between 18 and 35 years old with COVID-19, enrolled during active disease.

The chain's CDR3 is CASFEPGQLYGYTF. In nucleotides, the CDR3 is TGTGCCAGCTTTGAACCTGGACAGCTTTATGGCTACACCTTC. This rearrangement joins TRBV19 to TRBJ1-2; D might be TRBD1 (6 bases). With 9 bases removed from V and 5 bases from J, the gap between germline ends came to 19 bases. CDR3 length equals 14 residues. CDR1 and CDR2 (germline): LNHDA, SQIVND (reference sequence).

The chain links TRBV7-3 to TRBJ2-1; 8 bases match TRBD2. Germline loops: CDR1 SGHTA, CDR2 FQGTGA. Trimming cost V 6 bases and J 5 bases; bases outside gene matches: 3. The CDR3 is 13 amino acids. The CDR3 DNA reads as TGTGCCAGCAGTCGTAGCGGGAACAATGAGCAGTTCTTC. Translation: CASSRSGNNEQFF. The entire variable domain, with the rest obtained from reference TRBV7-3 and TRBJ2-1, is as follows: GAGVSQTPSNKVTEKGKYVELRCDPISGHTALYWYRQSLGQGPEFLIYFQGTGAADDSGLPNDRFFAVRPEGSVSTLKIQRTERGDSAVYLCASSRSGNNEQFFGPGTRLTVL.

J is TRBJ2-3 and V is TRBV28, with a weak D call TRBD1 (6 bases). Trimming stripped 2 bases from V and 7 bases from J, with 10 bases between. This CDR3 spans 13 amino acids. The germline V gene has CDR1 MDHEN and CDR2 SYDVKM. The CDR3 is CASSLEDRHTQYF. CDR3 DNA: TGTGCCAGCAGTTTAGAGGACAGACATACGCAGTATTTT.

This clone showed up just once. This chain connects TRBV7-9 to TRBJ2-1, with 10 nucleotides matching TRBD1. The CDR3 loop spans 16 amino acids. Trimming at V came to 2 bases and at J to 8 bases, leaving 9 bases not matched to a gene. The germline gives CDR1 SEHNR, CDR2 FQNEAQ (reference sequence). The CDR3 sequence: CASSLRKGTGEDEQFF. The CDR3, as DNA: TGTGCCAGCAGCTTACGGAAAGGGACAGGGGAGGATGAGCAGTTCTTC.

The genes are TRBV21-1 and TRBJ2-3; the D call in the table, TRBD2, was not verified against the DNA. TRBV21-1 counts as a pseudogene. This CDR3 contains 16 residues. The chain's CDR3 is CATGLEGLASTDTQYF. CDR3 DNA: TGTGCCACCGGCCTGGAGGGGTTGGCTAGCACAGATACGCAGTATTTT.

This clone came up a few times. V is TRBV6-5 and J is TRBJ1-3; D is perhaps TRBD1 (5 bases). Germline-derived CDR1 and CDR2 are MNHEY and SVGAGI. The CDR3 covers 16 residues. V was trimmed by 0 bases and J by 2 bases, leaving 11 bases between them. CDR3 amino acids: CASSYSLAGAGNTIYF. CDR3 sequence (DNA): TGTGCCAGCAGTTACTCCTTGGCGGGGGCTGGAAACACCATATATTTT.

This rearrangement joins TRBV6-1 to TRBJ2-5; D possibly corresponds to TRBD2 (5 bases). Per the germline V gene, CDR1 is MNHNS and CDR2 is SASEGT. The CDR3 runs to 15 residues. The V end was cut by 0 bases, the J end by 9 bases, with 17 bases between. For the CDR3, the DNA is TGTGCCAGCAGTGAAGCAGGGAGTACCTTCGGGGCCCAGTACTTC. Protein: CASSEAGSTFGAQYF.

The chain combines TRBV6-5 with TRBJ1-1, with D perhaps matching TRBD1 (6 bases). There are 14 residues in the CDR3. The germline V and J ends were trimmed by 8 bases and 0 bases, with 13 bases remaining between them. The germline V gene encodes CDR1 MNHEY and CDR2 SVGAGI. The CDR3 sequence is CASLEGGMNTEAFF. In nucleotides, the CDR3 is TGTGCCAGCTTGGAAGGGGGTATGAACACTGAAGCTTTCTTT.

CDR3 loop: CAISRGNYGYTF. In nucleotides, the CDR3 is TGTGCCATCTCGAGGGGGAACTATGGCTACACCTTC. The chain links TRBV10-3 to TRBJ1-2, with a weak D call TRBD1 (6 bases). The V and J ends lost 8 bases and 2 bases respectively, with 9 bases between them. This CDR3 has 12 amino acids. Germline V lookup: CDR1 ENHRY, CDR2 SYGVKD.